This section outlines one TCR beta chain sequence together with its context. Its antigen is not identified. The data were taken from a study of T cells in Graves' hyperthyroidism and ophthalmopathy. Findings and caveats of the study: Among thyroid clonotypes expanded above 0.001, most also appeared in blood. A median around 5.9 months before onset, the model predicted ophthalmopathy.

The CDR3 is 14 residues long. CDR1 MGHDK and CDR2 SYGVNS come from the germline V gene. The V and J ends lost 5 bases and 2 bases, in that order; junction bases with no gene match: 5. Regions amplified from RNA transcripts were the TCR beta CDR3 regions. Using the HTBI primer set, a first-round RT-PCR was run on the TCR CDR3. TCRdb re-derived calls from the multiplex PCR reads in MiXCR, one entry per CDR3 protein. The top ten clones hold roughly 20% of a sample with about 570,000 distinct CDR3 sequences, around 42% of them seen once. J is TRBJ1-2 and V is TRBV25-1; 7 bases are a match to TRBD1. This TCR derives from an adult woman with Graves' disease, either hyperthyroidism or ophthalmopathy (not recorded which). Sequencing used peripheral blood or thyroid tissue (not recorded which). The DNA of the CDR3 is TGTGCCAGCAGTTCGGACAGGCGAAACTATGGCTACACCTTC. Translation: CASSSDRRNYGYTF.